Listed here is a single T cell receptor (beta chain). Profiling relied on immunoSEQ multiplex PCR, and the TCRdb table lists in-frame clones only, not all of them. Found here are about 140,000 clones, around 86% of them singletons; the top ten hold roughly 1.5%. The sample is drawn from a study of blood T cell repertoires in COVID-19. Overall study: The cDNA or gDNA used as material had been derived from T cells, B-cell-depleted T cells, or PBMCs.

CDR1 and CDR2 from the germline V gene are LNHDA and SQIVND (reference sequence). This CDR3 region has 13 residues. With 5 bases removed from V and 3 bases from J, the gap between germline ends came to 8 bases. The sequenced material came from peripheral blood. This sequence originates from a human donor in a cohort sampled during active COVID-19. The J gene is TRBJ2-1, the V gene TRBV19; D unresolved. The CDR3 DNA reads TGTGCCAGTAGTGGTGGCCTCTACAATGAGCAGTTCTTC. It specifies CASSGGLYNEQFF.